Below are 14 T cell receptor beta chains sequenced from a single sample in a study of blood T cell repertoires in COVID-19. Using immunoSEQ multiplex PCR, the repertoire was profiled, and TCRdb retains in-frame clones only, with some absent. In the table there are 200,000 to 250,000 clones, roughly 84% of which are singletons. Sequencing was carried out using PBMCs or T cells enriched from blood (not recorded which). The receptors derive from a woman in her 40s who had recovered from COVID-19.

CDR3 amino acids: CASSSMREGYGYTF. In DNA form, the CDR3 reads TGTGCCAGCAGCTCCATGCGGGAGGGCTATGGCTACACCTTC. This rearrangement joins TRBV7-8 to TRBJ1-2; no clear D gene. CDR3 size: 14 residues. CDR1 SGHVS and CDR2 FQNEAQ come from the germline V gene. V was pared by 4 bases and J by 4 bases, with 13 bases between.

J is TRBJ2-1 and V is TRBV7-2; D unresolved. Germline V gene sequence: CDR1 SGHTA, CDR2 FQGNSA. Trimming took off 0 bases at V and 10 bases at J, with 7 bases between the two ends. There are 12 residues in the CDR3. This CDR3 is CASSLARTEQFF. The CDR3 region has the DNA TGTGCCAGCAGCTTAGCGCGAACCGAGCAGTTCTTC. Filled out from reference TRBV7-2 and TRBJ2-1, the complete variable domain reads GAGVSQSPSNKVTEKGKDVELRCDPISGHTALYWYRQSLGQGLEFLIYFQGNSAPDKSGLPSDRFSAERTGGSVSTLTIQRTQQEDSAVYLCASSLARTEQFFGPGTRLTVL.

J is TRBJ2-2 and V is TRBV11-3; D gene unclear. The CDR3 runs 15 residues. V dropped 2 bases and J dropped 0 bases, with 7 bases sitting between them. Looked up from germline, CDR1 is SGHNT and CDR2 is YENEEA. This CDR3 reads CASSLNIANTGELFF. Here the CDR3 DNA reads TGTGCCAGCAGCTTAAACATTGCGAACACCGGGGAGCTGTTTTTT.

This clone was detected only once. This chain links TRBV30 with TRBJ1-5; 9 nucleotides align to TRBD1. The germline gives CDR1 GTSNPN, CDR2 SVGIG (reference sequence). The CDR3 totals 15 residues. V trimming: 0 bases; J trimming: 7 bases; junction bases outside the gene matches: 7. The CDR3 DNA reads TGTGCCTGGAGTGTACGGTCGACAGGGGGACAGCCCCAGCATTTT. Its protein is CAWSVRSTGGQPQHF.

The rearrangement links TRBV15 to TRBJ1-5, with a weak D call TRBD1 (5 bases). CDR3 length: 13 residues. Germline V gene data show CDR1 as LNHNV and CDR2 as YYDKDF (reference sequence). V gave up 5 bases and J gave up 5 bases, with 10 bases separating them. CDR3 in amino acids: CATSQGFDQPQHF. The CDR3 DNA sequence: TGTGCCACCAGCCAGGGTTTCGATCAGCCCCAGCATTTT.

The count of this clone is one. The chain links TRBV27 to TRBJ2-5; 15 bases map to TRBD2. CDR1 and CDR2 (germline): MNHEY, SMNVEV (reference sequence). V lost 1 base to trimming and J lost 8 bases; unmatched junction nucleotides: 8. This CDR3 is built from 17 residues. CDR3: CASSLFPGLAGGNTQYF. The CDR3 DNA reads TGTGCCAGCAGTTTATTCCCCGGACTAGCGGGAGGGAACACCCAGTACTTC.

The chain links TRBV3-1 (or the pseudogene TRBV3-2) to TRBJ2-3, with D possibly matching TRBD2 (6 bases). CDR1 LGHDT and CDR2 YNNKEL come from the germline V gene (reference sequence). The CDR3 runs to 12 residues. Trimming removed 6 bases from V and 9 bases from J, with 13 bases in between. The CDR3 DNA reads TGTGCCAGCAGATCGGGCCGGGGGACGCAGTATTTT. This translates into CASRSGRGTQYF.

This clone occurred a few times. The rearrangement joins TRBV9 to TRBJ1-3, with D possibly TRBD1 on 5 matching bases. V lost 4 bases to trimming and J lost 0 bases, with 11 bases between them. CDR1 SGDLS and CDR2 YYNGEE come from the germline V gene. The CDR3 totals 15 residues. The chain's CDR3 is CASSPDSSSGNTIYF. The CDR3, as DNA: TGTGCCAGCAGCCCCGACAGTTCCTCTGGAAACACCATATATTTT. The whole variable domain, remainder taken from reference TRBV9 and TRBJ1-3, is DSGVTQTPKHLITATGQRVTLRCSPRSGDLSVYWYQQSLDQGLQFLIQYYNGEERAKGNILERFSAQQFPDLHSELNLSSLELGDSALYFCASSPDSSSGNTIYFGEGSWLTVV.

The chain couples TRBV19 to TRBJ1-4; D perhaps matches TRBD1 (6 bases). Trimming left V 5 bases short and J 8 bases short, with 15 bases between. This CDR3 region has 14 residues. From germline, CDR1 is LNHDA and CDR2 SQIVND (reference sequence). CDR3 residues: CASSSTGTKEKLFF. The CDR3 DNA follows: TGTGCCAGTAGTTCCACCGGGACAAAAGAAAAACTGTTTTTT.

V usage is TRBV5-5 and J usage is TRBJ1-5; the match to TRBD1 covers 10 bases. Germline CDR1 and CDR2: SGHKS and YYEKEE (reference sequence). V dropped 4 bases and J dropped 2; count of bases not matched to a gene: 6. The CDR3 contains 16 residues. CDR3 in amino acids: CASSPGDRGGNQPQHF. CDR3 nucleotide sequence: TGTGCCAGCAGCCCCGGGGACAGGGGAGGCAATCAGCCCCAGCATTTT.

This clone was seen just once. This sequence joins TRBV9 and TRBJ2-1; 7 nucleotides match TRBD1. CDR1 SGDLS and CDR2 YYNGEE come from the germline V gene. The V segment lost 3 bases and the J segment 7 bases; nucleotides outside the gene matches: 7. There are 14 residues in the CDR3. The CDR3 loop reads CASSGNRGWNEQFF. CDR3 DNA: TGTGCCAGCAGCGGAAACAGGGGCTGGAATGAGCAGTTCTTC. Supplemented by reference TRBV9 and TRBJ2-1, the full variable domain reads DSGVTQTPKHLITATGQRVTLRCSPRSGDLSVYWYQQSLDQGLQFLIQYYNGEERAKGNILERFSAQQFPDLHSELNLSSLELGDSALYFCASSGNRGWNEQFFGPGTRLTVL.

V usage is TRBV5-8 and J usage is TRBJ1-3; tentatively, D is TRBD1 (5 bases). CDR1 and CDR2 from the germline V gene are SGHTS and YDEGEE. V was clipped by 4 bases and J by 7 bases, with 12 bases between them. This CDR3 is 13 amino acids long. The CDR3 region is CASSLRGLNTIYF. Here the CDR3 DNA reads TGTGCCAGCAGCCTAAGGGGTTTGAACACCATATATTTT.

This clone was recorded once. J is TRBJ2-1 and V is TRBV7-3; D might be TRBD2 (6 bases). Germline CDR1 is SGHTA and CDR2 is FQGTGA. The ends were cut back, 1 base at V and 7 bases at J, with 14 bases in the middle. The CDR3 is 15 amino acids. The CDR3 DNA reads as TGTGCCAGCAGCTTAAGGGCTAGCGTGAGAAATGAGCAGTTCTTC. Amino acids: CASSLRASVRNEQFF.

The chain recombines TRBV7-2 with TRBJ1-5, with unresolved D. CDR1 is SGHTA, CDR2 FQGNSA, per germline. The CDR3 is 13 amino acids. The V gene lost 2 bases and the J gene lost 7 bases, with 9 bases spanning the gap. CDR3 bases: TGTGCCAGCAGCTTAATGGCGGCCCAGCCCCAGCATTTT. It yields the protein CASSLMAAQPQHF.